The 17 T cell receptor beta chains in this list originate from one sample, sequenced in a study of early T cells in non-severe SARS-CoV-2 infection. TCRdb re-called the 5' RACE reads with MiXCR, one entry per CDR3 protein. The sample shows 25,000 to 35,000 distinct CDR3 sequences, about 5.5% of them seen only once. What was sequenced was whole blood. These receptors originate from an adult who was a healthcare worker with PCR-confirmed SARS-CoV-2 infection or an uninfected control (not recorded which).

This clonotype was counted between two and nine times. The CDR3 region is CASSHRQHNQPQHF. The DNA for the CDR3 is TGTGCCAGCAGTCACCGACAGCACAATCAGCCCCAGCATTTT. This chain uses TRBV6-5 with TRBJ1-5; TRBD1 is a possible D gene (5 bases). Germline V lookup: CDR1 MNHEY, CDR2 SVGAGI. This CDR3 has 14 residues. The V and J ends lost 5 bases and 3 bases respectively, with 11 bases between them.

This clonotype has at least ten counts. CDR3 coding DNA: TGCGCCAGCAGCCAGGAAGGGATGGCCTACAATGAGCAGTTCTTC. The encoded protein is CASSQEGMAYNEQFF. This rearrangement joins TRBV4-3 to TRBJ2-1, with D hard to call. V was cut by 3 bases and J by 2 bases, with 11 bases left in between. CDR1 and CDR2 (germline): LGHNA, YSLEER. The CDR3 spans 15 residues.

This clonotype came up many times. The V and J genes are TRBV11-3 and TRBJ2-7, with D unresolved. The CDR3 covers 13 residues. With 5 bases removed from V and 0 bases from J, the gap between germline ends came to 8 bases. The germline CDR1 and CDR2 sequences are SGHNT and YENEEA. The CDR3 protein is CASSVDFSYEQYF. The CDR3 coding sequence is TGTGCCAGCAGCGTCGACTTCTCCTACGAGCAGTACTTC.

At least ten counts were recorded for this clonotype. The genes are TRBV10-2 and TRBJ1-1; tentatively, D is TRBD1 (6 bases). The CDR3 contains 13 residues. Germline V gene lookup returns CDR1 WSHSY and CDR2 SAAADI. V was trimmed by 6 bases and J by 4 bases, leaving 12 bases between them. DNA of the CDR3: TGCGCCAGCAGGGCGGGGGCTAGCACTGAAGCTTTCTTT. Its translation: CASRAGASTEAFF.

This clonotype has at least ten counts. The CDR3 sequence is CASSRSGTGVNEKLFF. As DNA, the CDR3 is TGTGCCAGCAGCCGGTCCGGGACAGGGGTTAATGAAAAACTGTTTTTT. V gene TRBV28 combines with J gene TRBJ1-4; 10 nucleotides align to TRBD1. CDR1 and CDR2 from the germline V gene are MDHEN and SYDVKM. CDR3 size: 16 residues. After removal of 6 bases from V and 4 bases from J, the junction contained 8 bases not matched to a gene.

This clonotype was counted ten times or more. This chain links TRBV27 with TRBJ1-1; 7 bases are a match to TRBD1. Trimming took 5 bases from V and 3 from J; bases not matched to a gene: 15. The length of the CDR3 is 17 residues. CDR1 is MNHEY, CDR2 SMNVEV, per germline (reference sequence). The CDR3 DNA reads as TGTGCCAGCAGTGAGTTAGGGGGCGCGTCACGGGACACTGAAGCTTTCTTT. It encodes CASSELGGASRDTEAFF.

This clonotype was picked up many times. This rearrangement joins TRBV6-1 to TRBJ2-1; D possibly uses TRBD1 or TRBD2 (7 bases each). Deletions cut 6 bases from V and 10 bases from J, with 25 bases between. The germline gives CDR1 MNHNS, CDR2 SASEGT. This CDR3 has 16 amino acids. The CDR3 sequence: CASSPGGGRAVREQFF. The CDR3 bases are TGTGCCAGCAGCCCAGGGGGGGGGAGGGCCGTTCGAGAGCAGTTCTTC.

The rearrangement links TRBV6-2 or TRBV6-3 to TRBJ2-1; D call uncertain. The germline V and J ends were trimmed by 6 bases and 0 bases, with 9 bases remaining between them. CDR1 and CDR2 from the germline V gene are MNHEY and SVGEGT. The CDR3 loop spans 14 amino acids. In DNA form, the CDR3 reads TGTGCCAGCAGCAAACAGTACTCCTACAATGAGCAGTTCTTC. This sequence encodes CASSKQYSYNEQFF.

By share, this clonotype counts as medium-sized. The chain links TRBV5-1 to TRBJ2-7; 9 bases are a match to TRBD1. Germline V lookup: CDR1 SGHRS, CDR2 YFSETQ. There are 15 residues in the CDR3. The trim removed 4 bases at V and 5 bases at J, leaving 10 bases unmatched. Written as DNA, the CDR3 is TGCGCCAGCAGCCCGGGACAGGGTTCGTTCCACGAGCAGTACTTC. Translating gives CASSPGQGSFHEQYF. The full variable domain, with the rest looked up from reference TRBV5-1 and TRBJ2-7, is KAGVTQTPRYLIKTRGQQVTLSCSPISGHRSVSWYQQTPGQGLQFLFEYFSETQRNKGNFPGRFSGRQFSNSRSEMNVSTLELGDSALYLCASSPGQGSFHEQYFGPGTRLTVT.

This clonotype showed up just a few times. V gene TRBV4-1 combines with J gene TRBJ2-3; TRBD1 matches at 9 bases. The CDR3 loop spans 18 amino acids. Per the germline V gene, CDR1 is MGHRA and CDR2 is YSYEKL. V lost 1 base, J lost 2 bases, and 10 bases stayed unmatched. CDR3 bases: TGCGCCAGCAGCCAAGTGTCGTTAGGGACAGGGACCACAGATACGCAGTATTTT. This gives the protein CASSQVSLGTGTTDTQYF.

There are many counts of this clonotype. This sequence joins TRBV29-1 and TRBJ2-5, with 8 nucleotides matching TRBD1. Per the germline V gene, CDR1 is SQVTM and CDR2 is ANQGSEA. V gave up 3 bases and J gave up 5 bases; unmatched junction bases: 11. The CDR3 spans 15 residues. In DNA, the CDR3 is TGCAGCGTTGACCGAATGGGACAGGAGGGTGAGACCCAGTACTTC. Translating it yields CSVDRMGQEGETQYF. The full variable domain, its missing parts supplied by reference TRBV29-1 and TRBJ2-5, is SAVISQKPSRDICQRGTSLTIQCQVDSQVTMMFWYRQQPGQSLTLIATANQGSEATYESGFVIDKFPISRPNLTFSTLTVSNMSPEDSSIYLCSVDRMGQEGETQYFGPGTRLLVL.

The CDR3 nucleotides read TGTGCCAGCAGTAGCACAGGGGTCAGACCTACCCAGCCCCAGCATTTT. Translated, it gives CASSSTGVRPTQPQHF. The chain combines TRBV6-1 with TRBJ1-5; 7 bases are a match to TRBD1. The germline V gene encodes CDR1 MNHNS and CDR2 SASEGT. V lost 5 bases and J lost 7; bases outside the gene matches: 14. The CDR3 has 16 residues.

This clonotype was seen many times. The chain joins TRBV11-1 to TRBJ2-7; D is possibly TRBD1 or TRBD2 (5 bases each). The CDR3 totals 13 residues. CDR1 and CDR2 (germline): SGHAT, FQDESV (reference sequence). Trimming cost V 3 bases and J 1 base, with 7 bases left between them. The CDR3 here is CASSFEGSYEQYF. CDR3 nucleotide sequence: TGTGCCAGCAGCTTTGAGGGGTCCTACGAGCAGTACTTC. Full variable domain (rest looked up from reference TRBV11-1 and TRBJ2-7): EAEVAQSPRYKITEKSQAVAFWCDPISGHATLYWYRQILGQGPELLVQFQDESVVDDSQLPKDRFSAERLKGVDSTLKIQPAELGDSAMYLCASSFEGSYEQYFGPGTRLTVT.

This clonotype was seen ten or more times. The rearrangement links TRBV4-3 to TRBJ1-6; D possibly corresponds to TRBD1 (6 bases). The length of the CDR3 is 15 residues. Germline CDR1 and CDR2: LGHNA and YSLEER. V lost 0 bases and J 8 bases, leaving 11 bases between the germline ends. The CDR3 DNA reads TGCGCCAGCAGCCAAGACCTGAACAGGGATTCACCCCTCCACTTT. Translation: CASSQDLNRDSPLHF.

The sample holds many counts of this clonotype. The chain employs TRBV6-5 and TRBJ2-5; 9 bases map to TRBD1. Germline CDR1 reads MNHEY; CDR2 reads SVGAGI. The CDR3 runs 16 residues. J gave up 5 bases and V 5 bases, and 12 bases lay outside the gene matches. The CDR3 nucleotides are TGTGCCAGCAGTCACAACCGGGACAGGGTTCTGGAGACCCAGTACTTC. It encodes CASSHNRDRVLETQYF.

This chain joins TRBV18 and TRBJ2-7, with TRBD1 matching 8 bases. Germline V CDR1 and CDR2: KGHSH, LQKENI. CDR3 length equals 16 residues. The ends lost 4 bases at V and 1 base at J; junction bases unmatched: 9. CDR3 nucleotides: TGTGCCAGCTCACTCCCTCAGGGGGCTTTGTCCTACGAGCAGTACTTC. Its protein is CASSLPQGALSYEQYF.

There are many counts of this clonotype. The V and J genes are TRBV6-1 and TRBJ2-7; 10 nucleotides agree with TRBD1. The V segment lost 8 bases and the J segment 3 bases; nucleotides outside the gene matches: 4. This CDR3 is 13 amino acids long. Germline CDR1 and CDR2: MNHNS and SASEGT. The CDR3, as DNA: TGTGCCAGCTACCGGGACAGGGGCTACGAGCAGTACTTC. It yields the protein CASYRDRGYEQYF.